One and the same sample provided the 6 T cell receptor beta chains below, sequenced in a study of T cell repertoires in cytomegalovirus infection. TCRdb fed the reads into MiXCR, producing one record per CDR3 protein. The sample lists hundreds of thousands of distinct CDR3 sequences; about 24% were seen once. Sequencing was done on a sample of CD8+ T cells from PBMCs. The source is a human donor in good health (CMV status not recorded). Some clones in this sample may be carry-over from other donors' samples.

On this clonotype: A much bigger clone sits one base away, suggesting this may be a read error. The J gene is TRBJ2-2, the V gene TRBV27; D is unresolved. Looked up from germline, CDR1 is MNHEY and CDR2 is SMNVEV (reference sequence). CDR3 length: 16 residues. The CDR3 DNA reads TGTGCCAACAGTTTATCGTCCCCCACCAACACCGGGGAGCTGTTTTTT. It codes for CANSLSSPTNTGELFF.

The rearrangement links TRBV4-3 to TRBJ1-1, with D maybe TRBD1 (6 bases). This CDR3 has 18 residues. Germline-derived CDR1 and CDR2 are LGHNA and YSLEER. V was clipped by 0 bases and J by 3 bases, with 20 bases between them. CDR3 bases: TGCGCCAGCAGCCAAGATTGGGGGACACTCCCGGAGGACACTGAAGCTTTCTTT. It specifies CASSQDWGTLPEDTEAFF.

The table lists this clonotype with a few counts. J is TRBJ2-1 and V is TRBV20-1, with 7 bases identical to TRBD2. The V gene's germline CDR1 is DFQATT and CDR2 SNEGSKA (reference sequence). The CDR3 is 16 amino acids. J gave up 6 bases and V 2 bases, and 13 bases lay outside the gene matches. The CDR3 sequence: CSARSSEAGEVNEQFF. The CDR3 nucleotides are TGCAGTGCTAGATCAAGTGAGGCGGGGGAGGTCAATGAGCAGTTCTTC.

There are many counts of this clonotype. The chain recombines TRBV7-8 with TRBJ2-7, with 7 nucleotides matching TRBD1. This CDR3 has 15 residues. Per the germline V gene, CDR1 is SGHVS and CDR2 is FQNEAQ. With 7 bases clipped from V and 6 bases from J, the junction kept 15 bases outside the gene matches. CDR3: CASTPWDSGLIEQYV. The DNA of the CDR3 is TGTGCCAGCACCCCATGGGACAGCGGCCTTATCGAGCAGTACGTC.

This clonotype was seen repeatedly, ten times or more. J is TRBJ2-2 and V is TRBV7-8; D call uncertain. Germline V gene lookup returns CDR1 SGHVS and CDR2 FQNEAQ. V lost 3 bases to trimming and J lost 3 bases, with 14 bases between them. The CDR3 runs 16 residues. This chain's CDR3 is CASSFYAGVDTGELFF. CDR3 sequence (DNA): TGTGCCAGCAGCTTCTATGCTGGGGTGGACACCGGGGAGCTGTTTTTT.

The rearrangement uses TRBV3-1 and TRBJ2-7; 7 nucleotides line up with TRBD1. There are 15 residues in the CDR3. V was pared by 3 bases and J by 2 bases, with 7 bases of the junction left unmatched. CDR1 is LGHDT, CDR2 YNNKEL, per germline (reference sequence). Here the CDR3 DNA reads TGTGCCAGCAGCCAGGTCGGGACAGAGACCTACGAGCAGTACTTC. Its translation: CASSQVGTETYEQYF.